This TCR beta chain was sequenced for a study of identical twins. General study results and limits: Where beta out-of-frame sequences were concerned, excess twin sharing was weaker. Conclusions rested on cross-sectional statistics rather than following the same donors. Out-of-frame alpha sequences common to twins were enriched for low generation probability.

The table lists this clonotype with many counts. Its antigen is unknown. Template switching added a universal primer site, and cDNA bore unique molecular identifiers. MiXCR, applied by TCRdb to the 5' RACE reads, yields one record per CDR3 protein. The sample holds roughly 1.6 million distinct CDR3 sequences, about 30% seen once. The source is a newborn girl in good health. Input material: cord blood.

The CDR3, as DNA: TGTGCCAGCAGTCCCGGAGGGAACTACGAGCAGTACTTC. This translates into CASSPGGNYEQYF. The chain combines TRBV28 with TRBJ2-7; D may be TRBD2 (6 bases). Trimming removed 5 bases at V and 3 bases at J, with 11 bases between. Germline CDR1 is MDHEN and CDR2 is SYDVKM. This CDR3 spans 13 amino acids. Filled out from reference TRBV28 and TRBJ2-7, the complete variable domain reads DVKVTQSSRYLVKRTGEKVFLECVQDMDHENMFWYRQDPGLGLRLIYFSYDVKMKEKGDIPEGYSVSREKKERFSLILESASTNQTSMYLCASSPGGNYEQYFGPGTRLTVT.